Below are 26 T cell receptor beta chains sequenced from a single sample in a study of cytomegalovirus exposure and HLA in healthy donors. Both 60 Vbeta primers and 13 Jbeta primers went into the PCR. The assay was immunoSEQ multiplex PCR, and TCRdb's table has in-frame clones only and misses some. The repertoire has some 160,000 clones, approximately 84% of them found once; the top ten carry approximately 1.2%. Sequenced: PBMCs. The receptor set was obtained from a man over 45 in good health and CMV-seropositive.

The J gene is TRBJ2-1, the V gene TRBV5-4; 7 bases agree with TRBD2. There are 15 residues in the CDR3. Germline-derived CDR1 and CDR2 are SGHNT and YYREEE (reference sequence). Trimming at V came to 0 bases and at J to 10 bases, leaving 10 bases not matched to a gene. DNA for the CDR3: TGTGCCAGCAGCTTGGTTCCTAGCGGAAAACAAGAGCAGTTCTTC. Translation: CASSLVPSGKQEQFF.

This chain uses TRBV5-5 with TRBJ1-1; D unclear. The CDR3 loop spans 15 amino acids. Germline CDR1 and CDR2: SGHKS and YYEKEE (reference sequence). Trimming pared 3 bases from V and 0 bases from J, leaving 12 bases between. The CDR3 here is CASSYDWTLNTEAFF. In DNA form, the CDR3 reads TGTGCCAGCAGCTACGACTGGACTCTGAACACTGAAGCTTTCTTT.

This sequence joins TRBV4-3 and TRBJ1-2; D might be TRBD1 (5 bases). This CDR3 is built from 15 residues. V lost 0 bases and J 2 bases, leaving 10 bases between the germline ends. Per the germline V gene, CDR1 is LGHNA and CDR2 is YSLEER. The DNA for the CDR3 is TGCGCCAGCAGCCAAGAAAAGGGGCGGAACTATGGCTACACCTTC. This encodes CASSQEKGRNYGYTF.

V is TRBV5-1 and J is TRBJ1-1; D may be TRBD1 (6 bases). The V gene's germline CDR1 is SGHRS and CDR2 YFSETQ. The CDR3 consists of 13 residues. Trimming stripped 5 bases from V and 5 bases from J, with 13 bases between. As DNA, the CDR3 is TGCGCCAGCAGATCTGACAGGACGACTGAAGCTTTCTTT. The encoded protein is CASRSDRTTEAFF.

The CDR3 spells CASSSRTGGRNQPQHF. The CDR3 nucleotides read TGTGCCAGCAGTTCGAGGACAGGGGGTCGCAATCAGCCCCAGCATTTT. V gene TRBV28 combines with J gene TRBJ1-5; 10 nucleotides line up with TRBD1. Trimming at V came to 4 bases and at J to 2 bases, leaving 5 bases not matched to a gene. This CDR3 is 16 amino acids long. CDR1 and CDR2 (germline): MDHEN, SYDVKM.

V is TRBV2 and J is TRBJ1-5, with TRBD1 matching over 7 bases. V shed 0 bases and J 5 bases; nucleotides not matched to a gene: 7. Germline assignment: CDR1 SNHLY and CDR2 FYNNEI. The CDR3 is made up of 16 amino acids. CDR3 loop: CASSEASGGGYQPQHF. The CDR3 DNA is TGTGCCAGCAGTGAAGCCTCCGGAGGGGGCTATCAGCCCCAGCATTTT.

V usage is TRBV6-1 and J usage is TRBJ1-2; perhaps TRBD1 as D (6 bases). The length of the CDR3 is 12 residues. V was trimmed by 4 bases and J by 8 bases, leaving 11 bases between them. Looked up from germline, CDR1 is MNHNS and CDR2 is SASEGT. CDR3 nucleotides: TGTGCCAGCAGTGGAGACAGGTGGGGCTACACCTTC. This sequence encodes CASSGDRWGYTF.

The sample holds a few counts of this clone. CDR3 in amino acids: CASSLILAATYEQYF. CDR3 bases: TGCGCCAGCAGCTTGATACTAGCGGCAACCTACGAGCAGTACTTC. V is TRBV5-1 and J is TRBJ2-7, with 8 positions matching TRBD2. J gave up 2 bases and V 1 base, and 5 bases lay outside the gene matches. The CDR3 totals 15 residues. The germline V gene has CDR1 SGHRS and CDR2 YFSETQ.

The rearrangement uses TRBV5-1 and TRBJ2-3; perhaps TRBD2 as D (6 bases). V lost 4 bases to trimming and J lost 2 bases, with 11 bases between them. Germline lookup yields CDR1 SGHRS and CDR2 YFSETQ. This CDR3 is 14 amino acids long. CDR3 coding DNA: TGCGCCAGCAGCCGCGGGGAGATCACAGATACGCAGTATTTT. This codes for CASSRGEITDTQYF.

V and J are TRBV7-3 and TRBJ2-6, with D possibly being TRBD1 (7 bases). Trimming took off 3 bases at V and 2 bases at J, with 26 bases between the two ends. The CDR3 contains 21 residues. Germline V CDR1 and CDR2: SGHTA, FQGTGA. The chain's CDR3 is CASSFYLERQGGRPGANVLTF. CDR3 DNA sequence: TGTGCCAGCAGCTTTTACCTTGAGAGACAGGGAGGAAGACCTGGGGCCAACGTCCTGACTTTC.

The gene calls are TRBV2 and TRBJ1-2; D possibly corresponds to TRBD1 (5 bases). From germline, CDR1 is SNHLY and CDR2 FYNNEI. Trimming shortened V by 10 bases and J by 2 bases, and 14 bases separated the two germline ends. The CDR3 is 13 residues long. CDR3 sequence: CANPGRGNYGYTF. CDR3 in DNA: TGTGCCAACCCGGGCCGGGGGAACTATGGCTACACCTTC.

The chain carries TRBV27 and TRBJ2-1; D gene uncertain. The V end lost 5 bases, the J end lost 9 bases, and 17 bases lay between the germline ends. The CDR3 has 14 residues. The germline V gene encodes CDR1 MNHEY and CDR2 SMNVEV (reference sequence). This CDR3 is CASSPSPTYREQFF. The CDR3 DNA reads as TGTGCCAGCAGTCCATCCCCCACCTACCGTGAGCAGTTCTTC.

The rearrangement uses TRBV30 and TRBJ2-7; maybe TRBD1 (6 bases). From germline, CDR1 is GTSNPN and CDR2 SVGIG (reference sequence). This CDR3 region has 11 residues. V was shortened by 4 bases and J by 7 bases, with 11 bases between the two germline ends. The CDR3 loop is CAWKSQGEQYF. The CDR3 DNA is TGTGCCTGGAAGAGCCAGGGGGAGCAGTACTTC.

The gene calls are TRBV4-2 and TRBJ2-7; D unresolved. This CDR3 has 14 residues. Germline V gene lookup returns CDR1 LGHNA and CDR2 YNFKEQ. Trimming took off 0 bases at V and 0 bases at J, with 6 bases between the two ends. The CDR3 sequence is CASSQDLGSYEQYF. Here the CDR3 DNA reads TGTGCCAGCAGCCAAGATCTCGGCTCCTACGAGCAGTACTTC.

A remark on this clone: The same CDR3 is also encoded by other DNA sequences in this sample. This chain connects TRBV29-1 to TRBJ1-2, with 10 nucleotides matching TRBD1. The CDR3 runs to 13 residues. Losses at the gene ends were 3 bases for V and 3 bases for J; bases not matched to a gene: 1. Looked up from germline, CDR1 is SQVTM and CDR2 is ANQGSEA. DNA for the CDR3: TGCAGCGTTGAGGGACAGGGGCACTATGGCTACACCTTC. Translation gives CSVEGQGHYGYTF.

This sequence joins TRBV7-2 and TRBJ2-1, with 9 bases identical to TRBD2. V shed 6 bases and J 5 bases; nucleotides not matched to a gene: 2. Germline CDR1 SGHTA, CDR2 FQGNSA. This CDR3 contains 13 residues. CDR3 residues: CASRVAGDNEQFF. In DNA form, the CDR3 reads TGTGCCAGCAGGGTAGCGGGAGACAATGAGCAGTTCTTC. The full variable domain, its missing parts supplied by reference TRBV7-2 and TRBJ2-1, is GAGVSQSPSNKVTEKGKDVELRCDPISGHTALYWYRQSLGQGLEFLIYFQGNSAPDKSGLPSDRFSAERTGGSVSTLTIQRTQQEDSAVYLCASRVAGDNEQFFGPGTRLTVL.

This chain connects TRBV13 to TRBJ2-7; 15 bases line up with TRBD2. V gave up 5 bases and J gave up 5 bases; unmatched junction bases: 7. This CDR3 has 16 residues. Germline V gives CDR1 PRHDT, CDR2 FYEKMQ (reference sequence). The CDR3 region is CASSPGTSGRYDEQYF. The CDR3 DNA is TGTGCCAGCAGCCCGGGGACTAGCGGGAGGTACGACGAGCAGTACTTC.

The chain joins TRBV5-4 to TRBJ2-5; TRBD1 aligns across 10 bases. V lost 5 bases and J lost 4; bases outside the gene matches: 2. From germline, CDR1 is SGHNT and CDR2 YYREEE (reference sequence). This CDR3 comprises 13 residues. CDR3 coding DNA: TGTGCCAGCAGGAGGGACAGGGGAGAGACCCAGTACTTC. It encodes CASRRDRGETQYF.

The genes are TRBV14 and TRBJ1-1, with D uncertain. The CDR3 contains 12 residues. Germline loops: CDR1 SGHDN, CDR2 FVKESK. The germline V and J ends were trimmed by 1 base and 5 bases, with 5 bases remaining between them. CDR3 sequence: CASSQGVTEAFF. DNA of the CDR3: TGTGCCAGCAGCCAAGGAGTAACTGAAGCTTTCTTT. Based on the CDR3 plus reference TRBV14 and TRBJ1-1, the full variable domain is EAGVTQFPSHSVIEKGQTVTLRCDPISGHDNLYWYRRVMGKEIKFLLHFVKESKQDESGMPNNRFLAERTGGTYSTLKVQPAELEDSGVYFCASSQGVTEAFFGQGTRLTVV.

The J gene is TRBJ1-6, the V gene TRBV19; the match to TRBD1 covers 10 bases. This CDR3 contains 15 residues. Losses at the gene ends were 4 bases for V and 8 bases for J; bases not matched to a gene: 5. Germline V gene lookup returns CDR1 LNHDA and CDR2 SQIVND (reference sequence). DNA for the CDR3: TGTGCCAGTAGTACCTCGACAGGGGGCGATTCACCCCTCCACTTT. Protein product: CASSTSTGGDSPLHF.

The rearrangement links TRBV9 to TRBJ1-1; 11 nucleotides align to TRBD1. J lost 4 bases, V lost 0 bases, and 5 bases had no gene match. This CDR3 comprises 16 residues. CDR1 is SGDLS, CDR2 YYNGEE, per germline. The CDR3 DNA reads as TGTGCCAGCAGCGTAGCTAGGACAGGGGGCCTCACTGAAGCTTTCTTT. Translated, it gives CASSVARTGGLTEAFF.

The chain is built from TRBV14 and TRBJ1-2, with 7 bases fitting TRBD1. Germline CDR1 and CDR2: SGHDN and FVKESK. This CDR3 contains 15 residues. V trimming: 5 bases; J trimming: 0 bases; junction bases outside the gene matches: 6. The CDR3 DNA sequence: TGTGCCAGCAGCGGTAGAGGGGGCCCTAACTATGGCTACACCTTC. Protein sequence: CASSGRGGPNYGYTF. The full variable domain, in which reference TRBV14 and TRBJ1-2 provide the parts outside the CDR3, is EAGVTQFPSHSVIEKGQTVTLRCDPISGHDNLYWYRRVMGKEIKFLLHFVKESKQDESGMPNNRFLAERTGGTYSTLKVQPAELEDSGVYFCASSGRGGPNYGYTFGSGTRLTVV.

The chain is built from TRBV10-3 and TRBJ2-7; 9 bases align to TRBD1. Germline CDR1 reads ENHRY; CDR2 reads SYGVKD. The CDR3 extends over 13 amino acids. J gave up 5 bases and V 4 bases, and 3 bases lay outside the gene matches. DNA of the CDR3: TGTGCCATCAGTGGCGGACAGGGGAACGAGCAGTACTTC. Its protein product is CAISGGQGNEQYF.

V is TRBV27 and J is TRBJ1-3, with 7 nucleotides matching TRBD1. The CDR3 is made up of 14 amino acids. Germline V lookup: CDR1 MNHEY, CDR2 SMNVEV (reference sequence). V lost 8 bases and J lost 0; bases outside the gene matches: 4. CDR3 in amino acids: CASATGSSGNTIYF. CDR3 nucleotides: TGTGCCAGCGCGACAGGGAGCTCTGGAAACACCATATATTTT.

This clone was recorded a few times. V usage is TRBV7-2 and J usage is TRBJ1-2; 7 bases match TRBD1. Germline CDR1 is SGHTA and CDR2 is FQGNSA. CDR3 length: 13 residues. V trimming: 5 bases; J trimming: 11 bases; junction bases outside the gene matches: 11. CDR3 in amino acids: CASSPRQGFRYTF. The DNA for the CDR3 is TGTGCCAGCAGCCCTCGACAGGGCTTTCGGTACACCTTC.

CDR3 sequence (DNA): TGTGCCAGCAGCTTGACCAGGAAAGGAGGCTACAATGAGCAGTTCTTC. It codes for CASSLTRKGGYNEQFF. The V and J genes are TRBV7-2 and TRBJ2-1, with a weak D call TRBD2 (5 bases). The germline V and J ends were trimmed by 3 bases and 3 bases, with 15 bases remaining between them. The CDR3 runs to 16 residues. Germline loops: CDR1 SGHTA, CDR2 FQGNSA.